Shown below are 6 T cell receptor beta chains from a single sample sequenced in a study of vaccination and CD4 T cells after COVID-19. The Oncomine TCR Beta short-read assay sequenced DNA from cultured CD4+ T cells. TCRdb fed the PCR reads into MiXCR, producing one record per CDR3 protein. The sample has 20,000 to 25,000 distinct CDR3 sequences, over 40% seen once. Documented time point: late sampling 161 to 241 days after vaccination in three convalescent patients. Treatment here: approximately nine-day PBMC culture with coronavirus spike peptide pools or control peptides (ViraFEST assay). Antigens of these TCRs are unknown. The sample consisted of CD4+ T cells from blood, cultured in vitro, taken about 7 months after SARS-CoV-2 vaccination. Every receptor here comes from a human donor who had recovered from COVID-19.

The rearrangement joins TRBV6-1 to TRBJ2-7; D perhaps matches TRBD1 (6 bases). Per the germline V gene, CDR1 is MNHNS and CDR2 is SASEGT. The CDR3 spans 16 residues. The ends were cut back, 7 bases at V and 2 bases at J, with 21 bases in the middle. CDR3 sequence (DNA): TGTGCCAGCATGATCGGGACATTATCAATAGCCTACGAGCAGTACTTC. As protein: CASMIGTLSIAYEQYF.

CDR3 DNA: TGTGCCAGCAGCCGACAAAGGGTAGGTGGCTTGGGAACCACTGAAGCTTTCTTT. Protein sequence: CASSRQRVGGLGTTEAFF. The chain uses TRBV7-6 and TRBJ1-1; no clear D. The V gene's germline CDR1 is SGHVS and CDR2 FNYEAQ. V lost 5 bases to trimming and J lost 4 bases, with 26 bases between them. The CDR3 consists of 18 residues.

This chain uses TRBV10-3 with TRBJ1-1; D gene ambiguous. CDR1 and CDR2 (germline): ENHRY, SYGVKD. This CDR3 is 13 amino acids long. V dropped 2 bases and J dropped 4 bases, with 8 bases sitting between them. The CDR3 coding sequence is TGTGCCATCAGTGAGACGGACGGCACTGAAGCTTTCTTT. Translating it yields CAISETDGTEAFF.

This clonotype came up a few times. The V call is TRBV20-1, the J call TRBJ1-5; TRBD1 is a possible D gene (5 bases). Trimming stripped 3 bases from V and 6 bases from J, with 18 bases between. The CDR3 totals 15 residues. The germline V gene encodes CDR1 DFQATT and CDR2 SNEGSKA (reference sequence). The DNA of the CDR3 is TGCAGTGCTAGTAACTTCGCAGGGTTTAGTCAGCCCCAGCATTTT. It specifies CSASNFAGFSQPQHF.

J is TRBJ2-5 and V is TRBV20-1; 8 nucleotides align to TRBD2. From germline, CDR1 is DFQATT and CDR2 SNEGSKA (reference sequence). The CDR3 extends over 13 amino acids. Trimming cost V 6 bases and J 0 bases; bases outside gene matches: 3. CDR3 region: CSAVLADQETQYF. For the CDR3, the DNA is TGCAGTGCAGTACTAGCGGACCAAGAGACCCAGTACTTC.

The chain joins TRBV20-1 to TRBJ2-7; perhaps TRBD1 as D (5 bases). Germline values: CDR1 DFQATT, CDR2 SNEGSKA (reference sequence). This CDR3 has 14 residues. V dropped 0 bases and J dropped 9 bases, with 18 bases sitting between them. CDR3 sequence: CSAREVGRDMGQYF. CDR3 DNA sequence: TGCAGTGCTAGAGAGGTGGGCAGGGATATGGGGCAGTACTTC.